The 16 T cell receptor beta chains below were found in one sample sequenced in a study of identical twins. TCRdb re-called the 5' RACE reads through MiXCR, storing one row per CDR3 protein. The table includes hundreds of thousands of distinct CDR3 sequences, roughly 18% detected once. The same sample was also studied in work on T cells expressing NK-cell markers.

Sequenced material: PBMCs. The origin of the receptors is a woman younger than 35 in good health.

This chain uses TRBV7-9 with TRBJ2-7; D call uncertain. Trimming removed 5 bases at V and 6 bases at J, with 14 bases between. Germline V lookup: CDR1 SEHNR, CDR2 FQNEAQ (reference sequence). There are 13 residues in the CDR3. The CDR3 protein is CASSPAQVPEQYF. CDR3 DNA sequence: TGTGCCAGCAGCCCGGCGCAGGTACCCGAGCAGTACTTC. Filled out from reference TRBV7-9 and TRBJ2-7, the complete variable domain reads DTGVSQNPRHKITKRGQNVTFRCDPISEHNRLYWYRQTLGQGPEFLTYFQNEAQLEKSRLLSDRFSAERPKGSFSTLEIQRTEQGDSAMYLCASSPAQVPEQYFGPGTRLTVT.

J is TRBJ2-3 and V is TRBV7-2; D may be TRBD1 (5 bases). CDR3 size: 15 residues. Germline assignment: CDR1 SGHTA and CDR2 FQGNSA. V was clipped by 1 base and J by 4 bases, with 12 bases between them. The CDR3 DNA sequence: TGTGCCAGCAGCTTAGTGGCAGGGTCGGCAGATACGCAGTATTTT. Protein: CASSLVAGSADTQYF. The entire variable domain, with the rest obtained from reference TRBV7-2 and TRBJ2-3, is as follows: GAGVSQSPSNKVTEKGKDVELRCDPISGHTALYWYRQSLGQGLEFLIYFQGNSAPDKSGLPSDRFSAERTGGSVSTLTIQRTQQEDSAVYLCASSLVAGSADTQYFGPGTRLTVL.

This chain links TRBV11-2 with TRBJ2-7, with TRBD2 identical over 10 bases. Germline CDR1 is SGHAT and CDR2 is FQNNGV. V lost 7 bases and J lost 2; bases outside the gene matches: 8. The CDR3 contains 15 residues. The CDR3 here is CASTQALAGTYEQYF. CDR3 nucleotide sequence: TGTGCCAGCACTCAGGCACTAGCGGGAACCTACGAGCAGTACTTC.

This clonotype was counted between two and nine times. The V and J genes are TRBV6-1 and TRBJ2-5; possibly TRBD1 or TRBD2 for D (5 bases each). CDR3 length: 14 amino acids. Deletions cut 7 bases from V and 7 bases from J, with 19 bases between. Germline assignment: CDR1 MNHNS and CDR2 SASEGT. The CDR3 sequence: CASTPGAVSGTQYF. The CDR3 DNA reads as TGTGCCAGCACCCCCGGGGCAGTCTCCGGGACCCAGTACTTC.

This clonotype has ten or more counts. This chain links TRBV12-3 or TRBV12-4 with TRBJ2-2; D gene ambiguous. The CDR3 consists of 13 residues. The germline V and J ends were trimmed by 4 bases and 6 bases, with 9 bases remaining between them. The CDR3 DNA sequence: TGTGCCAGCAGTTCCAACAACGCCGGGGAGCTGTTTTTT. Translating it yields CASSSNNAGELFF.

The chain has TRBV7-8 and TRBJ2-2, with 9 bases matching TRBD1. In germline, CDR1 is SGHVS, CDR2 FQNEAQ. Trimming took 5 bases from V and 3 from J; bases not matched to a gene: 4. The CDR3 is 15 residues long. The CDR3 sequence: CASSRGTGYTGELFF. CDR3 DNA sequence: TGTGCCAGCAGCCGAGGGACAGGGTACACCGGGGAGCTGTTTTTT.

V and J are TRBV20-1 and TRBJ1-1; no firm D call. Germline CDR1 DFQATT, CDR2 SNEGSKA (reference sequence). This CDR3 region has 11 residues. Written as DNA, the CDR3 is TGCAGCCCAGTACGGGGCACTGAAGCTTTCTTT. It encodes CSPVRGTEAFF.

This clonotype was counted at least ten times. This sequence joins TRBV10-3 and TRBJ2-1; the match to TRBD1 covers 12 bases. This CDR3 has 17 amino acids. Per germline, CDR1 ENHRY and CDR2 SYGVKD. V was pared by 10 bases and J by 0 bases, with 10 bases of the junction left unmatched. This chain's CDR3 is CATRGTGGSGSYNEQFF. The DNA for the CDR3 is TGTGCCACCAGGGGGACAGGGGGCTCCGGCTCCTACAATGAGCAGTTCTTC.

This clonotype showed up just once. The chain carries TRBV6-2 or TRBV6-3 and TRBJ2-7; D may be TRBD1 or TRBD2 (5 bases each). Germline V gene lookup returns CDR1 MNHEY and CDR2 SVGEGT. With 6 bases removed from V and 6 bases from J, the gap between germline ends came to 21 bases. The CDR3 runs 15 residues. CDR3 DNA sequence: TGTGCCAGCAGAGAGGATGGGACGGCGGAATCCGAGCAGTACTTC. Residues: CASREDGTAESEQYF.

In its sample, this clonotype was seen a few times. This chain links TRBV2 with TRBJ2-7; perhaps TRBD1 as D (6 bases). Deletions cut 2 bases from V and 3 bases from J, with 11 bases between. The CDR3 spans 14 residues. Per germline, CDR1 SNHLY and CDR2 FYNNEI. CDR3 coding DNA: TGTGCCAGCAGTGAACAGGGGATTAGCTACGAGCAGTACTTC. This sequence encodes CASSEQGISYEQYF.

This rearrangement joins TRBV5-1 to TRBJ2-7; 9 bases fit TRBD1. The CDR3 extends over 16 amino acids. Germline values: CDR1 SGHRS, CDR2 YFSETQ. Germline trimming cut 3 bases from V and 2 bases from J; bases unmatched to any gene: 9. In DNA form, the CDR3 reads TGCGCCAGCAGCTGGGGACAGGGAAGTATGCCCTACGAGCAGTACTTC. This translates into CASSWGQGSMPYEQYF.

V gene TRBV7-6 combines with J gene TRBJ2-3; D possibly corresponds to TRBD2 (5 bases). V lost 0 bases and J 4 bases, leaving 11 bases between the germline ends. The CDR3 consists of 15 residues. The germline CDR1 and CDR2 sequences are SGHVS and FNYEAQ. The CDR3 nucleotides are TGTGCCAGCAGCTTAGCTACACTAGGCGCAGATACGCAGTATTTT. This encodes CASSLATLGADTQYF.

The DNA for the CDR3 is TGTGCCAGCAGCTTAAACACGAACTCCTACGAGCAGTACTTC. Translating it yields CASSLNTNSYEQYF. The chain is built from TRBV7-8 and TRBJ2-7; no reliable D call. V shed 2 bases and J shed 0 bases, with 8 bases lying between them. The CDR3 has 14 amino acids. In germline, CDR1 is SGHVS, CDR2 FQNEAQ.

The chain has TRBV25-1 and TRBJ2-7, with 9 bases that match TRBD1. CDR3 length: 15 residues. Losses at the gene ends were 6 bases for V and 7 bases for J; bases not matched to a gene: 13. Germline loops: CDR1 MGHDK, CDR2 SYGVNS. The CDR3 loop is CASSKSGTGRSEQYF. CDR3 in DNA: TGTGCCAGCAGCAAATCAGGGACAGGGAGGTCGGAGCAGTACTTC.

This clonotype was counted only a few times. The chain has TRBV12-3 or TRBV12-4 and TRBJ2-7, with TRBD2 identical over 11 bases. V was clipped by 4 bases and J by 2 bases; unmatched bases: 10. The CDR3 is 17 residues long. This chain's CDR3 is CASSSGGLADYPYEQYF. CDR3 DNA: TGTGCCAGCAGTTCGGGGGGACTAGCGGACTACCCCTACGAGCAGTACTTC.

This clonotype was counted only a few times. The J gene is TRBJ1-2, the V gene TRBV5-6, with D possibly matching TRBD1 (5 bases). Germline assignment: CDR1 SGHDT and CDR2 YYEEEE. The CDR3 extends over 16 amino acids. V shed 2 bases and J shed 3 bases, with 17 bases lying between them. CDR3 in DNA: TGTGCCAGCAGCTTTGATTCCAGGGCGTCCCACTATGGCTACACCTTC. As protein: CASSFDSRASHYGYTF.